This T cell receptor (beta chain) was identified in a study of tumor-infiltrating lymphocytes in primary liver carcinoma. Study information: All patients, whether men or women, fell within 30 to 69 years of age. Study-level results: Found in all five tumor regions were only about 7-25% of top clones.

From 400 to 500 ng total RNA, TCR beta cDNA was generated with a primer in the constant region. It was through three nested multiplex PCR rounds of slightly modified ARM-PCR that TCR beta libraries arose. Researchers ran the first two PCR rounds for roughly 11 cycles each with TRBV1-TRBV30 forward primers and a C-beta reverse primer. TCRdb re-called the multiplex PCR reads through MiXCR, storing one row per CDR3 protein. The sample holds about 23,000 distinct CDR3 sequences; 60% to 80% are singletons and the top ten take less than 40%. CDR3 length: 18 residues. CDR1 LGHNA and CDR2 YSLEER come from the germline V gene. Comments on this clonotype: Its antigen is not known. One end of the junction varies from germline; a read error may be responsible.

Starting material for RNA and DNA co-extraction consisted of about 17-32 mg of unsorted bulk tissue. This TCR derives from a woman aged 25 to 45 with primary liver carcinoma and hepatitis B virus infection. The sequenced sample consisted of liver tumor tissue from sampling region 5. Regarding subset: tumor region T5, tumor centre. The chain combines TRBV4-3 with TRBJ2-7, with 7 bases lining up with TRBD2. CDR3 DNA sequence: TGTGTCAACAGCCAAGCTGTGACGGGGGGTCACATTAGCTACGAGCAGTACTTC. It yields the protein CVNSQAVTGGHISYEQYF.